Below are 29 T cell receptor beta chains sequenced from a single sample in a study of T cell responses to AZD1222 COVID-19 vaccine. The protocol was immunoSEQ multiplex PCR, while the TCRdb copy is restricted to in-frame clones and leaves out a portion. Here the sample spans around 74,000 clones, about 90% being singletons. The starting material was peripheral blood, obtained on day 0 of MenACWY control vaccination. All receptors come from an adult in good health.

This clone has a single count. The V gene is TRBV11-3, the J gene TRBJ1-1; D gene unclear. The germline V gene encodes CDR1 SGHNT and CDR2 YENEEA. This CDR3 has 13 residues. V lost 5 bases, J lost 1 base, and 8 bases lay in between. The DNA for the CDR3 is TGTGCCAGCAGCGCGGGGTCGAACACTGAAGCTTTCTTT. This codes for CASSAGSNTEAFF. The variable domain in full, completed from reference TRBV11-3 and TRBJ1-1, reads EAGVVQSPRYKIIEKKQPVAFWCNPISGHNTLYWYLQNLGQGPELLIRYENEEAVDDSQLPKDRFSAERLKGVDSTLKIQPAELGDSAVYLCASSAGSNTEAFFGQGTRLTVV.

This chain uses TRBV6-5 with TRBJ2-4; 8 nucleotides align to TRBD1. Trimming at V came to 6 bases and at J to 6 bases, leaving 7 bases not matched to a gene. Germline CDR1 is MNHEY and CDR2 is SVGAGI. This CDR3 is 14 amino acids long. CDR3 DNA sequence: TGTGCCAGCAGACGGACAGGGTTGGCAAACATTCAGTACTTC. Translating gives CASRRTGLANIQYF.

For this clone: One junction end disagrees with the germline gene, perhaps due to a read error. CDR3 in DNA: TGTGCCAGCAGCTTAAGTGGAAACATTGAAGCTTTCTTT. Translating it yields CASSLSGNIEAFF. J is TRBJ1-1 and V is TRBV7-9; no definite D call. The CDR3 has 13 residues. Germline V gene lookup returns CDR1 SEHNR and CDR2 FQNEAQ (reference sequence).

DNA of the CDR3: TGTGCCAGCAGTTTTCTCCCGACAGCCGGGACAGACGTTTCCACCTTC. Translation: CASSFLPTAGTDVSTF. The chain joins TRBV6-2 or TRBV6-3 to TRBJ1-2, with TRBD1 matching over 7 bases. V gave up 4 bases and J gave up 13 bases; unmatched junction bases: 21. CDR3 size: 16 residues. The germline CDR1 and CDR2 sequences are MNHEY and SVGEGT.

The genes are TRBV30 and TRBJ1-2; TRBD1 agrees at 7 bases. The V gene's germline CDR1 is GTSNPN and CDR2 SVGIG (reference sequence). This CDR3 has 16 residues. The V and J ends lost 5 bases and 4 bases, in that order; junction bases with no gene match: 16. The CDR3 nucleotides read TGTGCCTGGGGCCAGGGTATGGGGACAGACCTCTATGGCTACACCTTC. Translating gives CAWGQGMGTDLYGYTF.

This rearrangement joins TRBV28 to TRBJ2-5; 15 bases agree with TRBD2. Germline CDR1 MDHEN, CDR2 SYDVKM. Germline trimming cut 5 bases from V and 5 bases from J; bases unmatched to any gene: 6. The CDR3 has 16 residues. Written as DNA, the CDR3 is TGTGCCAGCAGTAAGGGACTAGCGGGGGGCGGGGAGACCCAGTACTTC. It specifies CASSKGLAGGGETQYF.

The chain is built from TRBV9 and TRBJ1-1; possible D gene TRBD1, 5 bases. CDR3 length: 15 residues. Trimming cost V 2 bases and J 4 bases, with 15 bases left between them. Germline CDR1 and CDR2: SGDLS and YYNGEE. The CDR3 region is CASSVLASGGTEAFF. The CDR3 DNA sequence: TGTGCCAGCAGCGTCCTCGCATCGGGGGGCACTGAAGCTTTCTTT.

The V call is TRBV5-1, the J call TRBJ2-2; D may be TRBD1 (6 bases). With 1 base removed from V and 5 bases from J, the gap between germline ends came to 12 bases. Germline V gives CDR1 SGHRS, CDR2 YFSETQ. This CDR3 spans 15 amino acids. DNA for the CDR3: TGCGCCAGCAGCTTGACGGGACATTCTACCGGGGAGCTGTTTTTT. Amino acid sequence: CASSLTGHSTGELFF.

This chain uses TRBV6-1 with TRBJ2-5, with TRBD2 matching 12 bases. There are 19 residues in the CDR3. Germline CDR1 MNHNS, CDR2 SASEGT. Losses at the gene ends were 1 base for V and 0 bases for J; bases not matched to a gene: 9. The CDR3 here is CASSEEWGLAGWYQETQYF. CDR3 DNA sequence: TGTGCCAGCAGTGAAGAGTGGGGACTAGCGGGCTGGTACCAAGAGACCCAGTACTTC.

The gene calls are TRBV7-9 and TRBJ2-5, with D perhaps matching TRBD1 or TRBD2 (5 bases each). The CDR3 extends over 13 amino acids. V was shortened by 1 base and J by 7 bases, with 10 bases between the two germline ends. The V gene's germline CDR1 is SEHNR and CDR2 FQNEAQ (reference sequence). The CDR3 protein is CASSLEWGRTQYF. CDR3 DNA: TGTGCCAGCAGCTTAGAATGGGGGAGGACCCAGTACTTC. The full variable domain, rest sourced from reference TRBV7-9 and TRBJ2-5, is DTGVSQNPRHKITKRGQNVTFRCDPISEHNRLYWYRQTLGQGPEFLTYFQNEAQLEKSRLLSDRFSAERPKGSFSTLEIQRTEQGDSAMYLCASSLEWGRTQYFGPGTRLLVL.

The chain joins TRBV5-5 to TRBJ1-2; D remains unclear. Trimming removed 0 bases at V and 4 bases at J, with 4 bases between. The germline V gene has CDR1 SGHKS and CDR2 YYEKEE (reference sequence). This CDR3 has 12 residues. For the CDR3, the DNA is TGTGCCAGCAGCTTGGGTAGCTATGGCTACACCTTC. Its protein product is CASSLGSYGYTF.

This rearrangement joins TRBV10-2 to TRBJ1-5; 9 nucleotides line up with TRBD1. The ends lost 5 bases at V and 5 bases at J; junction bases unmatched: 4. CDR1 is WSHSY and CDR2 is SAAADI in the germline V gene. This CDR3 is 14 amino acids long. Here the CDR3 reads CASSWDRADQPQHF. CDR3 sequence (DNA): TGCGCCAGCAGTTGGGACAGGGCCGATCAGCCCCAGCATTTT.

This sequence joins TRBV21-1 and TRBJ2-3; the table's TRBD2 call for D was not verified on the DNA. TRBV21-1 is termed a pseudogene. The length of the CDR3 is 16 residues. The CDR3: CASSKQSYRSGRAQYF. DNA for the CDR3: TGTGCCAGCAGCAAACAGTCCTACCGGAGTGGCCGGGCGCAGTATTTT.

The rearrangement joins TRBV28 to TRBJ2-2, with 7 positions matching TRBD2. After removal of 7 bases from V and 3 bases from J, the junction contained 11 bases not matched to a gene. Per germline, CDR1 MDHEN and CDR2 SYDVKM. The CDR3 length is 16 residues. CDR3 nucleotides: TGTGCCAGCATTTCCGGGACTACCTATCACACCGGGGAGCTGTTTTTT. This sequence encodes CASISGTTYHTGELFF.

The CDR3 loop reads CASSSEGWSSYNEQFF. The CDR3 DNA follows: TGTGCCAGCAGCTCCGAGGGGTGGTCCTCCTACAATGAGCAGTTCTTC. The rearrangement links TRBV7-2 to TRBJ2-1; D possibly uses TRBD1 or TRBD2 (5 bases each). Trimming took off 4 bases at V and 0 bases at J, with 13 bases between the two ends. The CDR3 covers 16 residues. CDR1 is SGHTA, CDR2 FQGNSA, per germline.

This clone was counted a single time. This chain joins TRBV10-2 and TRBJ2-7, with 9 bases matching TRBD2. There are 15 residues in the CDR3. Germline lookup yields CDR1 WSHSY and CDR2 SAAADI. Trimming at V came to 3 bases and at J to 4 bases, leaving 7 bases not matched to a gene. The CDR3 DNA sequence: TGCGCCAGCAGTGATACGGCGGGGGGGAATTACGAGCAGTACTTC. The encoded protein is CASSDTAGGNYEQYF.

The chain employs TRBV6-5 and TRBJ2-5; D unclear. The CDR3 runs 15 residues. V lost 7 bases, J lost 5 bases, and 20 bases lay in between. The V gene's germline CDR1 is MNHEY and CDR2 SVGAGI. The CDR3 protein is CASISDWVRRETQYF. The CDR3, as DNA: TGTGCCAGCATCTCCGACTGGGTCAGAAGGGAGACCCAGTACTTC.

The V gene is TRBV7-2, the J gene TRBJ2-7, with 8 bases fitting TRBD1. The CDR3 length is 15 residues. Germline V gene lookup returns CDR1 SGHTA and CDR2 FQGNSA. Trimming removed 5 bases from V and 2 bases from J; junction bases left unmatched: 8. In nucleotides, the CDR3 is TGTGCCAGCAGCCATCCGGGACAGGATCCCTACGAGCAGTACTTC. Translated: CASSHPGQDPYEQYF. Variable domain in full (rest from reference TRBV7-2 and TRBJ2-7): GAGVSQSPSNKVTEKGKDVELRCDPISGHTALYWYRQSLGQGLEFLIYFQGNSAPDKSGLPSDRFSAERTGGSVSTLTIQRTQQEDSAVYLCASSHPGQDPYEQYFGPGTRLTVT.

The V and J genes are TRBV7-9 and TRBJ1-4; D is perhaps TRBD1 (5 bases). V lost 5 bases and J lost 7, with 20 bases in between. The CDR3 spans 16 residues. Per germline, CDR1 SEHNR and CDR2 FQNEAQ (reference sequence). DNA for the CDR3: TGTGCCAGCAGCCTTGCAAGACACAATAGGGGTGAAAAACTGTTTTTT. Protein: CASSLARHNRGEKLFF.

The chain recombines TRBV4-3 with TRBJ2-6; D is ambiguous. The CDR3 sequence is 16 residues long. Trimming stripped 0 bases from V and 0 bases from J, with 6 bases between. Per the germline V gene, CDR1 is LGHNA and CDR2 is YSLEER. CDR3 sequence (DNA): TGCGCCAGCAGCCAAGACTCAGTCTCTGGGGCCAACGTCCTGACTTTC. It codes for CASSQDSVSGANVLTF.

The chain combines TRBV6-1 with TRBJ2-4; 11 bases agree with TRBD1. The junction had 7 bases not matched to a gene; V was cut back by 3 bases and J by 6 bases. The CDR3 is 16 amino acids. The V gene's germline CDR1 is MNHNS and CDR2 SASEGT. This chain's CDR3 is CASSEQGQGAINIQYF. The CDR3 DNA follows: TGTGCCAGCAGTGAGCAAGGACAGGGGGCGATAAACATTCAGTACTTC.

The genes are TRBV6-2 or TRBV6-3 and TRBJ2-5; D possibly uses TRBD1 or TRBD2 (5 bases each). The V end lost 2 bases, the J end lost 1 base, and 8 bases lay between the germline ends. The CDR3 runs 14 residues. Germline V CDR1 and CDR2: MNHEY, SVGEGT. CDR3 coding DNA: TGTGCCAGCAGTTACGGGGGATTCCAAGAGACCCAGTACTTC. This gives the protein CASSYGGFQETQYF.

V is TRBV19 and J is TRBJ2-5; D not resolved. Per the germline V gene, CDR1 is LNHDA and CDR2 is SQIVND (reference sequence). The CDR3 spans 13 residues. Trimming removed 2 bases from V and 1 base from J, with 5 bases in between. Here the CDR3 DNA reads TGTGCCAGTAGTATATCCATCCAAGAGACCCAGTACTTC. Protein product: CASSISIQETQYF.

This clone showed up just once. This sequence joins TRBV9 and TRBJ1-1; 10 bases fit TRBD1. The CDR3 consists of 16 residues. The germline gives CDR1 SGDLS, CDR2 YYNGEE. The V gene end was trimmed by 0 bases and the J gene end by 5 bases; junction bases not matched to a gene: 7. The DNA for the CDR3 is TGTGCCAGCAGCGTAGGGACCGGGACAGGGGAGACTGAAGCTTTCTTT. This gives the protein CASSVGTGTGETEAFF.

This chain connects TRBV28 to TRBJ2-3; 8 bases are shared with TRBD2. Germline CDR1 and CDR2: MDHEN and SYDVKM. This CDR3 is 13 amino acids long. V shed 5 bases, J shed 7 bases, and the junction held 5 bases outside the gene matches. CDR3 amino acids: CASSGGGLNTQYF. CDR3 nucleotides: TGTGCCAGCAGTGGCGGGGGGCTAAATACGCAGTATTTT.

The chain uses TRBV12-3 or TRBV12-4 and TRBJ1-2; D not resolved. The CDR3 runs 13 residues. Trimming removed 3 bases from V and 6 bases from J, with 11 bases in between. The CDR3 DNA is TGTGCCAGCAGTTTCGTACCAACCAATGGCTACACCTTC. As protein: CASSFVPTNGYTF.

The J gene is TRBJ2-1, the V gene TRBV28, with D possibly being TRBD1 or TRBD2 (5 bases each). CDR1 and CDR2 (germline): MDHEN, SYDVKM. The CDR3 covers 13 residues. Deletions cut 3 bases from V and 6 bases from J, with 9 bases between. The CDR3 loop is CASSFPRGNEQFF. CDR3 sequence (DNA): TGTGCCAGCAGTTTTCCGAGGGGCAATGAGCAGTTCTTC.

The chain recombines TRBV19 with TRBJ2-7, with 14 bases identical to TRBD2. The germline gives CDR1 LNHDA, CDR2 SQIVND (reference sequence). V lost 5 bases and J lost 2; bases outside the gene matches: 2. The CDR3 is 15 amino acids. The CDR3 DNA reads as TGTGCCAGTAGTGTGGGACTAGCGGGAGCCTACGAGCAGTACTTC. It codes for CASSVGLAGAYEQYF.

This chain's CDR3 is CASSAGDRGGNQPQHF. Written as DNA, the CDR3 is TGTGCCAGTAGTGCCGGGGACAGGGGGGGAAATCAGCCCCAGCATTTT. The rearrangement links TRBV19 to TRBJ1-5; TRBD1 aligns across 11 bases. V shed 5 bases, J shed 4 bases, and the junction held 7 bases outside the gene matches. The length of the CDR3 is 16 residues. Germline V gene data show CDR1 as LNHDA and CDR2 as SQIVND (reference sequence).